Below, 29 T cell receptor beta chains from the same sample are listed, as sequenced in a study of blood T cell repertoires in COVID-19. Only in-frame clones appear in the TCRdb table, and some are missing; sequencing was by immunoSEQ multiplex PCR. The table has about 430,000 clones, about 88% seen once; the top ten hold 1.4% to 1.5%. Material for sequencing was PBMCs or T cells enriched from blood (not recorded which). The receptors stem from a woman between 18 and 29 years old who had been exposed to COVID-19.

The chain has TRBV10-1 and TRBJ1-2; TRBD1 aligns across 7 bases. CDR3 length: 17 residues. CDR1 and CDR2 (germline): WNHNN, SYGVQD (reference sequence). V dropped 2 bases and J dropped 2; count of bases not matched to a gene: 11. CDR3 in DNA: TGCGCCAGCAGTGAGAGCCCCGGACAGGATACCAACTATGGCTACACCTTC. Translation gives CASSESPGQDTNYGYTF.

This chain links TRBV19 with TRBJ1-4; TRBD1 matches 7 bases. The CDR3 runs to 14 residues. The ends lost 7 bases at V and 3 bases at J; junction bases unmatched: 5. In germline, CDR1 is LNHDA, CDR2 SQIVND (reference sequence). CDR3 sequence (DNA): TGTGCCAGTATGGGACAGCGAGCTAATGAAAAACTGTTTTTT. As protein: CASMGQRANEKLFF. Together with reference TRBV19 and TRBJ1-4, the CDR3 gives the full variable domain: DGGITQSPKYLFRKEGQNVTLSCEQNLNHDAMYWYRQDPGQGLRLIYYSQIVNDFQKGDIAEGYSVSREKKESFPLTVTSAQKNPTAFYLCASMGQRANEKLFFGSGTQLSVL.

This sequence joins TRBV5-6 and TRBJ1-6; 10 positions agree with TRBD1. With V trimmed by 4 bases and J by 7 bases, 2 bases remained unmatched. This CDR3 spans 14 amino acids. From germline, CDR1 is SGHDT and CDR2 YYEEEE. The CDR3 nucleotides read TGTGCCAGCAGCCGGGACAGGGGAAATTCACCCCTCCACTTT. Amino acid sequence: CASSRDRGNSPLHF.

V gene TRBV2 combines with J gene TRBJ2-1, with 9 bases that match TRBD2. V lost 1 base, J lost 3 bases, and 1 base stayed unmatched. This CDR3 is 15 amino acids long. CDR1 is SNHLY and CDR2 is FYNNEI in the germline V gene. CDR3 in amino acids: CASSEGLAVYNEQFF. Here the CDR3 DNA reads TGTGCCAGCAGTGAAGGACTAGCGGTCTACAATGAGCAGTTCTTC.

The chain has TRBV7-3 and TRBJ1-2; D call uncertain. Germline CDR1 is SGHTA and CDR2 is FQGTGA. The V end lost 1 base, the J end lost 2 bases, and 5 bases lay between the germline ends. This CDR3 contains 13 residues. The CDR3 loop reads CASSLNKNYGYTF. The DNA for the CDR3 is TGTGCCAGCAGCTTAAACAAGAACTATGGCTACACCTTC.

The genes are TRBV7-2 and TRBJ2-3; weak D call: TRBD2 (6 bases). Germline V lookup: CDR1 SGHTA, CDR2 FQGNSA. The V end was cut by 2 bases, the J end by 6 bases, with 15 bases between. This CDR3 comprises 15 residues. The CDR3 protein is CASSLRGNSADTQYF. As DNA, the CDR3 is TGTGCCAGCAGCTTACGGGGGAACAGTGCGGATACGCAGTATTTT.

CDR3 loop: CASSTGQGSNQPQHF. The CDR3, as DNA: TGCGCCAGCAGCACCGGACAGGGAAGCAATCAGCCCCAGCATTTT. The V gene is TRBV5-1, the J gene TRBJ1-5, with 8 nucleotides matching TRBD1. V shed 4 bases, J shed 1 base, and the junction held 4 bases outside the gene matches. Germline V gene sequence: CDR1 SGHRS, CDR2 YFSETQ. The length of the CDR3 is 15 residues.

V is TRBV19 and J is TRBJ1-2, with D perhaps matching TRBD1 (6 bases). The CDR3 covers 12 residues. CDR1 and CDR2 (germline): LNHDA, SQIVND (reference sequence). The germline V and J ends were trimmed by 7 bases and 4 bases, with 10 bases remaining between them. The CDR3 DNA sequence: TGTGCCAGTACGGACAGCTTCTATGGCTACACCTTC. It yields the protein CASTDSFYGYTF.

The chain recombines TRBV13 with TRBJ1-4; 7 positions match TRBD1. Trimming removed 5 bases from V and 4 bases from J; junction bases left unmatched: 4. The CDR3 loop spans 14 amino acids. Per the germline V gene, CDR1 is PRHDT and CDR2 is FYEKMQ (reference sequence). DNA of the CDR3: TGTGCCAGCAGCGGGGGACAGAATAATGAAAAACTGTTTTTT. The encoded protein is CASSGGQNNEKLFF.

This clone came up once. This chain connects TRBV3-1 (or the pseudogene TRBV3-2) to TRBJ1-1, with D maybe TRBD1 (5 bases). CDR3 length: 12 residues. Germline CDR1 is LGHDT and CDR2 is YNNKEL (reference sequence). V dropped 9 bases and J dropped 0 bases, with 8 bases sitting between them. Here the CDR3 DNA reads TGTGCCAGTAAACAGGTGAACACTGAAGCTTTCTTT. This sequence encodes CASKQVNTEAFF.

V gene TRBV6-5 combines with J gene TRBJ1-2; D is perhaps TRBD1 (5 bases). The CDR3 totals 12 residues. Trimming took 6 bases from V and 4 from J, leaving 9 bases between them. The germline CDR1 and CDR2 sequences are MNHEY and SVGAGI. The CDR3 protein is CASSLTAYGYTF. In DNA form, the CDR3 reads TGTGCCAGCAGCTTGACAGCCTATGGCTACACCTTC.

V usage is TRBV24-1 and J usage is TRBJ2-1; tentative D call: TRBD2 (5 bases). Trimming took off 4 bases at V and 0 bases at J, with 9 bases between the two ends. The CDR3 has 15 residues. The V gene's germline CDR1 is KGHDR and CDR2 SFDVKD. The chain's CDR3 is CATSEMGSSYNEQFF. In DNA, the CDR3 is TGTGCCACCAGTGAAATGGGGAGCTCCTACAATGAGCAGTTCTTC.

The chain uses TRBV3-1 (or the pseudogene TRBV3-2) and TRBJ1-5; D not resolved. Germline V gene lookup returns CDR1 LGHDT and CDR2 YNNKEL (reference sequence). This CDR3 has 12 amino acids. With 4 bases removed from V and 4 bases from J, the gap between germline ends came to 5 bases. CDR3 coding DNA: TGTGCCAGCAGCCGCGATAATCAGCCCCAGCATTTT. It specifies CASSRDNQPQHF.

The J gene is TRBJ1-1, the V gene TRBV6-1; 11 bases line up with TRBD1. Trimming took 1 base from V and 10 from J; bases not matched to a gene: 5. This CDR3 spans 14 amino acids. Germline assignment: CDR1 MNHNS and CDR2 SASEGT. The CDR3 DNA sequence: TGTGCCAGCAGTGAAGTTGGGGACAGGGGGGTAGCTTTCTTT. Residues: CASSEVGDRGVAFF.

This chain connects TRBV6-2 or TRBV6-3 to TRBJ2-3; 8 nucleotides align to TRBD2. After removal of 5 bases from V and 3 bases from J, the junction contained 7 bases not matched to a gene. There are 15 residues in the CDR3. Germline V gives CDR1 MNHEY, CDR2 SVGEGT. This CDR3 reads CASSNSGIGTDTQYF. The CDR3 DNA follows: TGTGCCAGCAGTAATAGCGGGATTGGGACAGATACGCAGTATTTT.

V is TRBV5-3 and J is TRBJ1-5; D not certain. TRBV5-3 is flagged as an ORF with uncertain function. This CDR3 has 19 amino acids. The V end lost 2 bases, the J end lost 0 bases, and 21 bases lay between the germline ends. CDR3 region: CARSLGQWRGLCSNQPQHF. CDR3 DNA sequence: TGTGCCAGAAGCTTAGGGCAGTGGCGAGGGTTATGTAGCAATCAGCCCCAGCATTTT.

This clone was found once. The chain employs TRBV7-2 and TRBJ1-5; TRBD1 aligns across 8 bases. The CDR3 length is 14 residues. V gave up 4 bases and J gave up 6 bases; unmatched junction bases: 5. Per germline, CDR1 SGHTA and CDR2 FQGNSA. CDR3 nucleotides: TGTGCCAGCAGCTCTCAGGGGGCGGGTCAGCCCCAGCATTTT. Translated, it gives CASSSQGAGQPQHF.

The gene calls are TRBV3-1 (or the pseudogene TRBV3-2) and TRBJ2-3; TRBD2 matches at 11 bases. Trimming took 6 bases from V and 6 from J; bases not matched to a gene: 5. This CDR3 comprises 14 residues. The germline V gene has CDR1 LGHDT and CDR2 YNNKEL (reference sequence). CDR3 amino acids: CASRSSGGPDTQYF. The CDR3 DNA follows: TGTGCCAGCAGGTCTAGCGGGGGGCCCGATACGCAGTATTTT.

The chain recombines TRBV3-1 (or the pseudogene TRBV3-2) with TRBJ1-5, with D possibly matching TRBD1 (5 bases). V lost 6 bases, J lost 3 bases, and 12 bases lay in between. CDR3 length: 14 amino acids. The V gene's germline CDR1 is LGHDT and CDR2 YNNKEL (reference sequence). CDR3 sequence: CASSFRGHNQPQHF. The CDR3 DNA reads TGTGCCAGCAGTTTTAGGGGTCACAATCAGCCCCAGCATTTT.

The chain recombines TRBV7-9 with TRBJ2-2; D not certain. Per germline, CDR1 SEHNR and CDR2 FQNEAQ (reference sequence). Trimming pared 4 bases from V and 6 bases from J, leaving 9 bases between. The CDR3 sequence is 13 residues long. CDR3 amino acids: CASSSSPAGELFF. The CDR3 DNA follows: TGTGCCAGCAGCTCCTCCCCCGCCGGGGAGCTGTTTTTT.

The chain uses TRBV7-8 and TRBJ1-5; D is possibly TRBD1 (6 bases). CDR1 and CDR2 from the germline V gene are SGHVS and FQNEAQ. With 6 bases removed from V and 0 bases from J, the gap between germline ends came to 15 bases. The CDR3 is made up of 16 amino acids. The CDR3 protein is CASSQNRDLSNQPQHF. CDR3 nucleotides: TGTGCCAGCAGTCAGAACAGGGACCTTAGCAATCAGCCCCAGCATTTT.

The chain combines TRBV7-8 with TRBJ2-7; no definite D call. Germline values: CDR1 SGHVS, CDR2 FQNEAQ. The CDR3 length is 12 residues. V lost 0 bases and J lost 4, with 4 bases in between. CDR3 in amino acids: CASSLAKYEQYF. CDR3 DNA sequence: TGTGCCAGCAGCTTAGCCAAATACGAGCAGTACTTC.

Worth noting for this clone: At the DNA level, this CDR3 is encoded by other sequences in the same sample as well. This chain joins TRBV2 and TRBJ2-1, with 7 positions matching TRBD2. From germline, CDR1 is SNHLY and CDR2 FYNNEI. The CDR3 runs 15 residues. V shed 6 bases and J 4 bases; nucleotides not matched to a gene: 9. The CDR3 reads CASSEQGGPYNEQFF. The CDR3 region has the DNA TGTGCCAGCAGCGAGCAGGGAGGGCCATACAATGAGCAGTTCTTC. The full variable domain, in which reference TRBV2 and TRBJ2-1 provide the parts outside the CDR3, is EPEVTQTPSHQVTQMGQEVILRCVPISNHLYFYWYRQILGQKVEFLVSFYNNEISEKSEIFDDQFSVERPDGSNFTLKIRSTKLEDSAMYFCASSEQGGPYNEQFFGPGTRLTVL.

The chain is built from TRBV7-9 and TRBJ1-6, with D perhaps TRBD1 (5 bases). The CDR3 has 16 amino acids. Germline values: CDR1 SEHNR, CDR2 FQNEAQ (reference sequence). With 3 bases removed from V and 7 bases from J, the gap between germline ends came to 16 bases. CDR3 amino acids: CASSFGHRLGNSPLHF. The CDR3 bases are TGTGCCAGCAGCTTTGGTCACAGGTTGGGCAATTCACCCCTCCACTTT.

The chain joins TRBV29-1 to TRBJ1-2; tentatively, D is TRBD1 (6 bases). The V end lost 6 bases, the J end lost 7 bases, and 18 bases lay between the germline ends. The CDR3 extends over 13 amino acids. Per germline, CDR1 SQVTM and CDR2 ANQGSEA. The CDR3 DNA reads as TGCAGCGTCGTCCCCGGGACATCCTCTGGCTACACCTTC. Translating it yields CSVVPGTSSGYTF.

The rearrangement links TRBV3-1 (or the pseudogene TRBV3-2) to TRBJ2-5, with 9 nucleotides matching TRBD1. The CDR3 extends over 15 amino acids. Looked up from germline, CDR1 is LGHDT and CDR2 is YNNKEL (reference sequence). V lost 2 bases and J lost 5; bases outside the gene matches: 6. CDR3 sequence (DNA): TGTGCCAGCAGCCAAAGGACAGGGGTTGAGGAGACCCAGTACTTC. Protein product: CASSQRTGVEETQYF.

The chain uses TRBV6-5 and TRBJ1-4, with 9 bases aligning to TRBD1. The germline CDR1 and CDR2 sequences are MNHEY and SVGAGI. Unmatched junction bases numbered 8, after V lost 5 bases and J lost 7 bases. The CDR3 extends over 15 amino acids. The CDR3 DNA follows: TGTGCCAGCAGTCCAACAGGGGGCGGGAGTGAAAAACTGTTTTTT. Encoded protein: CASSPTGGGSEKLFF.

The genes are TRBV7-9 and TRBJ2-3, with 8 bases lining up with TRBD2. The length of the CDR3 is 15 residues. V shed 5 bases and J 3 bases; nucleotides not matched to a gene: 7. Germline loops: CDR1 SEHNR, CDR2 FQNEAQ (reference sequence). CDR3 residues: CASSPSGGGTDTQYF. The CDR3, as DNA: TGTGCCAGCAGCCCATCCGGGGGGGGGACAGATACGCAGTATTTT.

The chain joins TRBV4-2 to TRBJ1-1, with D possibly TRBD1 on 6 matching bases. Germline CDR1 reads LGHNA; CDR2 reads YNFKEQ. Trimming took 3 bases from V and 10 from J, leaving 15 bases between them. The CDR3 spans 13 residues. CDR3 coding DNA: TGTGCCAGCAGCCATGGACAGCCCCGAGGAGCTTTCTTT. Residues: CASSHGQPRGAFF.